The present TCR beta chain was sequenced within a study of human T cells and chemical hapten exposure. Study-level findings and limits: Once DPC sensitization occurred, TCRs above 1 in 1000 frequency showed no change.

Trimming removed 7 bases from V and 2 bases from J, with 15 bases in between. Germline values: CDR1 SEHNR, CDR2 FQNEAQ (reference sequence). The CDR3 has 14 amino acids. Stated time point: patch test 1, 2 weeks after DPC sensitization. Treatment defined: therapeutic diphenylcyclopropenone sensitization with weekly scalp DPC. Worth noting for this clonotype: Its antigen is as yet unknown.

Library construction involved attaching unique molecular identifiers to individual cDNA molecules, which allowed quantitative, reproducible TCR counting. TCRdb redid the calling of the RACE reads with MiXCR, one entry per CDR3 protein. The sample holds tens of thousands of distinct CDR3 sequences, about a tenth seen once. The TCR sequence derives from a woman in her 50s with alopecia areata. Some clones in this sample may be carry-over from other donors' samples. Here the sequenced sample was whole blood, taken in connection with sensitization to the hapten diphenylcyclopropenone (DPC). The chain combines TRBV7-9 with TRBJ2-7; a weak D match, TRBD1 (6 bases). CDR3: CASTPTGAPYEQYF. The CDR3 nucleotides are TGTGCCAGCACCCCGACAGGCGCCCCCTACGAGCAGTACTTC.